Listed below are T cell receptor beta chains from one sample, sequenced in a study of graft-versus-host responses after intestinal transplantation. Here immunoSEQ multiplex PCR was the method, and the copy in TCRdb shows in-frame clones only, minus some. The table includes about 130,000 clones, around nine tenths detected once. Antigens for these TCRs are unknown. The sequences come from unstimulated CD4+ T cells sorted from spleen or lymph node cells, collected before intestinal transplant. The receptors originated from a human donor who received an intestinal transplant. The CDR3 runs from the conserved cysteine through the conserved F or W. Fields, in order: CDR3 DNA, CDR3 protein, J gene, V gene, clone size, D gene. D genes are given only for firm matches. A row's size may be missing; if present it is once, few, many or a size class.

DNA: TGTGCCAGCAGTCGGGCGGGACAGGGCCCCTCTGGGGCCAACGTCCTGACTTTC; CDR3: CASSRAGQGPSGANVLTF; J: TRBJ2-6; V: TRBV7-9; size: NA; D: TRBD1
DNA: TGTGCCAGCAGCGTAGGCGACAGATTGAACACTGAAGCTTTCTTT; CDR3: CASSVGDRLNTEAFF; J: TRBJ1-1; V: TRBV9; size: once; D: NA
DNA: TGTGCCAGCAGCTTAGGTGACAGGGTATTGAGTCAGCCCCAGCATTTT; CDR3: CASSLGDRVLSQPQHF; J: TRBJ1-5; V: TRBV11-2; size: NA; D: TRBD1
DNA: TGTGCCTGGAGCCTTATAGGGGGATTGGACGCTTTCTTT; CDR3: CAWSLIGGLDAFF; J: TRBJ1-1; V: TRBV30; size: NA; D: NA
DNA: TGCGCCAGCAGCCAAGATCAGGGGGTGTTGGGCATTCAGTACTTC; CDR3: CASSQDQGVLGIQYF; J: TRBJ2-4; V: TRBV4-1; size: NA; D: TRBD1
DNA: TGTGCCAGCAGTTACGGCCTTAGAGAGACCCAGTACTTC; CDR3: CASSYGLRETQYF; J: TRBJ2-5; V: TRBV6-6; size: once; D: NA
DNA: TGTGCCATCGGGTACGGAGGGGGCACAGATACGCAGTATTTT; CDR3: CAIGYGGGTDTQYF; J: TRBJ2-3; V: TRBV10-3; size: NA; D: NA
DNA: TGTGCCAGCAAAAGCGGCCCCTACGAGCAGTACTTC; CDR3: CASKSGPYEQYF; J: TRBJ2-7; V: TRBV6-6; size: NA; D: NA
DNA: TGTGCCAGCAGCGTAGTTGGCCTAGCGGGGGCCTGGAATGAGCAGTTCTTC; CDR3: CASSVVGLAGAWNEQFF; J: TRBJ2-1; V: TRBV9; size: NA; D: TRBD2
DNA: TGCGCCAGCAGCCAAACCCCGGTCATGAACACTGAAGCTTTCTTT; CDR3: CASSQTPVMNTEAFF; J: TRBJ1-1; V: TRBV4-1; size: NA; D: NA
DNA: TGTGCTAGTGGTTTGGTACAGGGCCCCACTACGGGACTAGGGGGGGAGACCCAGTACTTC; CDR3: CASGLVQGPTTGLGGETQYF; J: TRBJ2-5; V: TRBV12-5; size: NA; D: TRBD2
DNA: TGTGCCAGCAGGGCCACTAGCGGGACGTACAATGAGCAGTTCTTC; CDR3: CASRATSGTYNEQFF; J: TRBJ2-1; V: TRBV7-9; size: NA; D: TRBD2
DNA: TGTGCCATCTTCAATCCAGGGTGGAATGAGCAGTTCTTC; CDR3: CAIFNPGWNEQFF; J: TRBJ2-1; V: TRBV10-3; size: NA; D: NA
DNA: TGTGCCAGCAGCTTTGGGGGGCGATCCTACGAGCAGTACTTC; CDR3: CASSFGGRSYEQYF; J: TRBJ2-7; V: TRBV7-2; size: NA; D: NA
DNA: TGTGCCAGCAGTCAAAAAGGGGGCTTAGGGCAGCCCCAGCATTTT; CDR3: CASSQKGGLGQPQHF; J: TRBJ1-5; V: TRBV6-1; size: once; D: TRBD1
DNA: TGTGCCAGCAGTTACGGGACGGTGAACACTGAAGCTTTCTTT; CDR3: CASSYGTVNTEAFF; J: TRBJ1-1; V: TRBV6-5; size: NA; D: NA
DNA: TGCGCCAGCAGCTTGGGGAGGGACGAGCAGTACTTC; CDR3: CASSLGRDEQYF; J: TRBJ2-7; V: TRBV5-1; size: NA; D: NA
DNA: TGTGCCAGCACCTCGACAGGGGTAACTGAAGCTTTCTTT; CDR3: CASTSTGVTEAFF; J: TRBJ1-1; V: TRBV6-5; size: NA; D: TRBD1
DNA: TGCGCCAGCAGCTTGAACAGGGACACTGAAGCTTTCTTT; CDR3: CASSLNRDTEAFF; J: TRBJ1-1; V: TRBV5-1; size: NA; D: NA
DNA: TGTGCCAGCAGTGACCGGACTAGTGGGAATGAGCAGTTCTTC; CDR3: CASSDRTSGNEQFF; J: TRBJ2-1; V: TRBV6-1; size: NA; D: TRBD2
DNA: TGTGCCAGCAGCGTAGATGACAGTCTGTCCTCCTACGAGCAGTACTTC; CDR3: CASSVDDSLSSYEQYF; J: TRBJ2-7; V: TRBV9; size: NA; D: NA
DNA: TGTGCCAGCAGGGGACTAGCGGGAGAACTCACAGATACGCAGTATTTT; CDR3: CASRGLAGELTDTQYF; J: TRBJ2-3; V: TRBV28; size: NA; D: TRBD2